This TCR beta chain was sequenced during a study of blood T cell repertoires in COVID-19. For the study at large: The United States, Italy and Spain provided the acute and convalescent COVID-19 samples. PBMCs, B-cell-depleted T cells, or T cells provided the cDNA or gDNA that made up the material.

The germline V gene has CDR1 MNHEY and CDR2 SMNVEV (reference sequence). The CDR3 loop spans 14 amino acids. The V gene lost 3 bases and the J gene lost 4 bases, with 12 bases spanning the gap. Original methodology: Amplification of reference gene primers was used by the study to estimate nucleated cell counts. This table comes from immunoSEQ multiplex PCR, and its TCRdb copy is limited to in-frame clones, with some not included. The V and J calls and clone size come from that table; D and trimming were worked out from the DNA. The sample carries about 330,000 clones, over 75% recorded once. Sequencing was carried out using peripheral blood. This TCR was recovered from a human donor in a cohort sampled during active COVID-19. The chain couples TRBV27 to TRBJ2-5; D perhaps matches TRBD2 (5 bases). The CDR3 DNA sequence: TGTGCCAGCAGTTTCAGCCGGGGAACAGAGACCCAGTACTTC. Its protein is CASSFSRGTETQYF.